This T cell receptor (beta chain) was recorded in a study of blood T cell repertoires in COVID-19. Study at large: Nucleic acid was either cDNA or gDNA, and it came from T cells, B-cell-depleted T cells, or PBMCs.

Per the study methods: Nucleated cell counts were estimated from reference gene primer amplification. The method was immunoSEQ multiplex PCR; TCRdb's version includes in-frame clones alone and lacks a portion of them. The V and J calls and clone size were taken over from that table, and D and trimming were inferred from the DNA. The table records some 150,000 clones, about 85% of them present only once. The germline CDR1 and CDR2 sequences are MNHEY and SVGAGI. Losses at the gene ends were 7 bases for V and 4 bases for J; bases not matched to a gene: 12. This CDR3 has 15 amino acids. The source material was peripheral blood. The sequence was collected from a woman between 40 and 50 years old with active or convalescent COVID-19. The chain couples TRBV6-5 to TRBJ1-1; 7 bases agree with TRBD1. This CDR3 is CASTQTGQHFTEAFF. The CDR3 coding sequence is TGTGCCAGCACCCAGACGGGACAGCATTTCACTGAAGCTTTCTTT.